Listed below are T cell receptor beta chains from one sample, sequenced in a study of cytomegalovirus exposure and HLA in healthy donors. Clones were sequenced by immunoSEQ multiplex PCR, and TCRdb holds only the in-frame ones, with some missing. The sample consists of roughly 190,000 clones, roughly 80% of them appearing once. Sequenced: PBMCs. The origin of the receptors is a female donor in good health and CMV-seronegative. Each CDR3 is given with its conserved first and last residue. D genes are given only for firm matches. The size entry is marked missing in some rows and otherwise reads once, few, many or a size class.

V gene,D gene,J gene,clone size,CDR3 protein,CDR3 DNA
TRBV7-3,TRBD2,TRBJ2-2,-,CASSSQLAGELFF,TGTGCCAGCAGCTCCCAACTAGCGGGGGAGCTGTTTTTT
TRBV7-2,-,TRBJ1-1,-,CASSLVGRGRAEAFF,TGTGCCAGCAGCTTAGTGGGTAGGGGTCGGGCTGAAGCTTTCTTT
TRBV19,TRBD2,TRBJ2-5,once,CASSQKGTSGGVRQETQYF,TGTGCCAGTAGTCAAAAGGGGACTAGCGGGGGGGTGCGGCAAGAGACCCAGTACTTC
TRBV6-5,-,TRBJ1-5,-,CASSYRRGNQPQHF,TGTGCCAGCAGTTACCGGCGGGGCAATCAGCCCCAGCATTTT
TRBV30,TRBD1,TRBJ2-7,-,CAWSVRDRVSEQYF,TGTGCCTGGAGTGTAAGGGACAGGGTGTCCGAGCAGTACTTC
TRBV6-5,-,TRBJ1-4,-,CASSPRQATNEKLFF,TGTGCCAGCAGTCCCCGACAGGCAACTAATGAAAAACTGTTTTTT
TRBV6-6,-,TRBJ2-7,-,CASSTPGFSYEQYF,TGTGCCAGCAGTACCCCCGGGTTCTCCTACGAGCAGTACTTC
TRBV5-6,-,TRBJ1-5,-,CASSWGTGGNQPQHF,TGTGCCAGCAGCTGGGGCACGGGGGGGAATCAGCCCCAGCATTTT
TRBV15,-,TRBJ2-1,-,CATSRDLASYNEQFF,TGTGCCACCAGCAGAGATCTAGCTTCCTACAATGAGCAGTTCTTC
TRBV5-1,TRBD1,TRBJ1-2,-,CASSGGQGYGYTF,TGCGCCAGCAGCGGAGGACAGGGCTACGGCTACACCTTC
TRBV4-3,-,TRBJ1-1,few,CASSQGPMTEAFF,TGCGCCAGCAGCCAAGGTCCTATGACTGAAGCTTTCTTT
TRBV19,-,TRBJ2-3,-,CASSILVGDTNQYF,TGTGCCAGTAGTATATTGGTAGGGGACACCAACCAGTATTTT
TRBV28,-,TRBJ2-2,-,CASTPGTGELFF,TGTGCCAGCACCCCCGGGACCGGGGAGCTGTTTTTT
TRBV7-3,-,TRBJ2-2,-,CASSFYGGRTGELFF,TGTGCCAGCAGCTTTTATGGAGGTAGAACCGGGGAGCTGTTTTTT
TRBV5-4,-,TRBJ2-2,-,CASSLATAGLAGELFF,TGTGCCAGCAGCTTGGCAACGGCGGGGCTTGCGGGGGAGCTGTTTTTT
TRBV7-3,TRBD2,TRBJ2-5,-,CASSLTTSGGETQYF,TGTGCCAGCAGCTTAACTACGTCGGGGGGGGAGACCCAGTACTTC
TRBV5-4,-,TRBJ1-3,-,CASSFSGVGNTIYF,TGTGCCAGCAGCTTTTCCGGGGTTGGAAACACCATATATTTT
TRBV7-7,TRBD2,TRBJ2-5,-,CASSPSGGFQETQYF,TGTGCCAGCAGCCCGAGCGGGGGGTTCCAAGAGACCCAGTACTTC
TRBV6-5,-,TRBJ1-1,few,CASSRQNLGATEAFF,TGTGCCAGCAGCCGACAGAATTTAGGCGCCACTGAAGCTTTCTTT
TRBV27,-,TRBJ1-1,-,CASSLSGQGYTEAFF,TGTGCCAGCAGTTTATCGGGGCAGGGCTACACTGAAGCTTTCTTT